A single sample is the source of the 19 T cell receptor beta chains below, sequenced in a study of vaccination effects on CD4 cells after COVID-19. Before sequencing took place, the ViraFEST assay used viral peptide pools to expand antigen-specific CD4+ T cells. After more than 8 days in culture, the CD4+ T cells were isolated. Two-dose vaccination with either BNT162b2 or mRNA-1273 was given to the participants. Sequencing was performed with immunoSEQ multiplex PCR; in TCRdb, only in-frame clones are kept and a portion is missing. Here the sample spans approximately 26,000 clones, around 79% being singletons. These receptors have no known antigen. The starting material was CD4+ T cells from PBMCs cultured with SARS-CoV-2 spike peptides, obtained after COVID-19 vaccination. These receptors were collected from a human donor who received a COVID-19 vaccine. Some clones in this sample may be carry-over from other donors' samples.

This chain links TRBV18 with TRBJ1-3; tentative D call: TRBD1 (5 bases). The germline CDR1 and CDR2 sequences are KGHSH and LQKENI. The CDR3 consists of 15 residues. Deletions cut 6 bases from V and 0 bases from J, with 12 bases between. CDR3 loop: CASSLAGTSGNTIYF. The CDR3 DNA reads TGTGCCAGCTCGCTGGCCGGGACCTCTGGAAACACCATATATTTT.

The table lists this clone with a count of one. V and J are TRBV28 and TRBJ1-2; D unresolved. Germline assignment: CDR1 MDHEN and CDR2 SYDVKM. CDR3 length: 13 residues. V was shortened by 6 bases and J by 8 bases, with 16 bases between the two germline ends. The DNA for the CDR3 is TGTGCCAGCAGGATAACAGCTATGGGAGGCTACACCTTC. It encodes CASRITAMGGYTF.

The V call is TRBV6-5, the J call TRBJ1-1; no clear D gene. Germline CDR1 MNHEY, CDR2 SVGAGI. V shed 0 bases and J shed 1 base, with 9 bases lying between them. This CDR3 region has 15 residues. CDR3 protein: CASSYSTITNTEAFF. CDR3 in DNA: TGTGCCAGCAGTTACTCGACCATTACGAACACTGAAGCTTTCTTT.

The V call is TRBV18, the J call TRBJ2-3; 8 bases fit TRBD2. After removal of 3 bases from V and 5 bases from J, the junction contained 7 bases not matched to a gene. CDR1 and CDR2 from the germline V gene are KGHSH and LQKENI. This CDR3 has 15 amino acids. The DNA for the CDR3 is TGTGCCAGCTCACCCCACGGGGGGGCATTAGATACGCAGTATTTT. It translates to CASSPHGGALDTQYF.

This clone appeared a few times. The chain combines TRBV19 with TRBJ2-2; D is possibly TRBD1 (5 bases). V shed 0 bases and J shed 5 bases, with 19 bases lying between them. This CDR3 region has 18 residues. Looked up from germline, CDR1 is LNHDA and CDR2 is SQIVND (reference sequence). The CDR3 spells CASSIDRANWIGTGELFF. Written as DNA, the CDR3 is TGTGCCAGTAGTATAGACAGGGCGAATTGGATTGGGACCGGGGAGCTGTTTTTT.

There are a few counts of this clone. The junction shows a germline mismatch at one end, possibly a read error. The CDR3, as DNA: TGTGCCAGCAGGACCGACGACAGTCCCCGAACCGTCTTT. Translation gives CASRTDDSPRTVF. The chain couples TRBV12-3 or TRBV12-4 to TRBJ1-1; maybe TRBD1 (5 bases). The CDR3 is 13 amino acids.

This clone was picked up a small number of times. The chain uses TRBV3-1 (or the pseudogene TRBV3-2) and TRBJ1-6, with D possibly TRBD1 on 6 matching bases. The V end was cut by 2 bases, the J end by 8 bases, with 13 bases between. The CDR3 runs to 15 residues. The germline V gene encodes CDR1 LGHDT and CDR2 YNNKEL (reference sequence). In DNA, the CDR3 is TGTGCCAGCAGCCAACCAGGGGCACAAGATTCACCCCTCCACTTT. Residues: CASSQPGAQDSPLHF.

The chain joins TRBV10-3 to TRBJ2-5; 7 nucleotides line up with TRBD1. The V gene's germline CDR1 is ENHRY and CDR2 SYGVKD. Trimming cost V 5 bases and J 3 bases; bases outside gene matches: 3. This CDR3 spans 13 amino acids. The CDR3 DNA reads TGTGCCATCAGTCCAGACAGGGAAGAGACCCAGTACTTC. It codes for CAISPDREETQYF.

The CDR3 DNA reads TGTGCCAGCAGCGTCGGGACTACCAAAGAGACCCAGTACTTC. This sequence encodes CASSVGTTKETQYF. The rearrangement joins TRBV7-2 to TRBJ2-5, with 7 bases lining up with TRBD2. The ends lost 5 bases at V and 3 bases at J; junction bases unmatched: 6. CDR1 and CDR2 (germline): SGHTA, FQGNSA. This CDR3 spans 14 amino acids.

The chain joins TRBV4-3 to TRBJ1-4; tentatively, D is TRBD1 (5 bases). The CDR3 covers 16 residues. The germline V gene has CDR1 LGHNA and CDR2 YSLEER. Trimming took off 3 bases at V and 7 bases at J, with 18 bases between the two ends. CDR3 DNA: TGCGCCAGCAGCCAGGGCGGGGCCCCATGGGGTGAAAAACTGTTTTTT. This translates into CASSQGGAPWGEKLFF.

This clone was picked up one time. The rearrangement links TRBV6-5 to TRBJ2-5; the match to TRBD1 covers 8 bases. V was pared by 7 bases and J by 5 bases, with 6 bases of the junction left unmatched. The CDR3 length is 13 residues. Germline CDR1 reads MNHEY; CDR2 reads SVGAGI. This CDR3 is CASIDRGSETQYF. The CDR3, as DNA: TGTGCCAGCATCGACAGGGGATCGGAGACCCAGTACTTC.

The rearrangement uses TRBV2 and TRBJ1-1; D is unclear. Trimming shortened V by 7 bases and J by 4 bases, and 19 bases separated the two germline ends. This CDR3 region has 15 residues. The germline V gene encodes CDR1 SNHLY and CDR2 FYNNEI. In nucleotides, the CDR3 is TGTGCCAGCACTGCCTCGGAATTCGGGAGCACTGAAGCTTTCTTT. It codes for CASTASEFGSTEAFF.

The genes are TRBV5-1 and TRBJ2-5; 7 bases are a match to TRBD2. Germline loops: CDR1 SGHRS, CDR2 YFSETQ. The CDR3 extends over 17 amino acids. V lost 1 base and J lost 1; bases outside the gene matches: 10. This chain's CDR3 is CASSLSAGSSGQETQYF. DNA of the CDR3: TGCGCCAGCAGCTTGAGTGCGGGCTCTAGCGGCCAAGAGACCCAGTACTTC. The variable domain in full, with the rest retrieved from reference TRBV5-1 and TRBJ2-5, is KAGVTQTPRYLIKTRGQQVTLSCSPISGHRSVSWYQQTPGQGLQFLFEYFSETQRNKGNFPGRFSGRQFSNSRSEMNVSTLELGDSALYLCASSLSAGSSGQETQYFGPGTRLLVL.

The chain employs TRBV24-1 and TRBJ1-2; 12 bases are a match to TRBD1. This CDR3 region has 19 residues. Germline values: CDR1 KGHDR, CDR2 SFDVKD. Trimming cost V 8 bases and J 7 bases; bases outside gene matches: 22. This CDR3 is CATNTGTGGKINVRSGYTF. Written as DNA, the CDR3 is TGTGCCACCAATACCGGGACAGGGGGCAAGATAAATGTTCGTAGTGGCTACACCTTC.

This clone occurred once. The chain carries TRBV7-3 and TRBJ2-1; the match to TRBD2 covers 10 bases. The CDR3 runs to 16 residues. Looked up from germline, CDR1 is SGHTA and CDR2 is FQGTGA. Trimming at V came to 5 bases and at J to 2 bases, leaving 6 bases not matched to a gene. CDR3 nucleotide sequence: TGTGCCAGCAGCCGCTCACTAGCGGGGACCTACAATGAGCAGTTCTTC. Translation gives CASSRSLAGTYNEQFF.

This clone was counted a few times. The CDR3 nucleotides read TGCAGTGCTTTCGTTGGAAACACCATATATTTT. Protein product: CSAFVGNTIYF. The V call is TRBV20-1, the J call TRBJ1-3; D is unclear. This CDR3 region has 11 residues. Between the trimmed V and J ends, which lost 5 bases and 3 bases, there was a span of 5 bases. Germline V gives CDR1 DFQATT, CDR2 SNEGSKA (reference sequence).

This chain uses TRBV7-3 with TRBJ1-6; no clear D. Germline loops: CDR1 SGHTA, CDR2 FQGTGA. The ends were cut back, 2 bases at V and 7 bases at J, with 12 bases in the middle. The CDR3 extends over 15 amino acids. DNA for the CDR3: TGTGCCAGCAGCTTAGACGGACTCTGGAATTCACCCCTCCACTTT. Protein product: CASSLDGLWNSPLHF. Full variable domain (rest looked up from reference TRBV7-3 and TRBJ1-6): GAGVSQTPSNKVTEKGKYVELRCDPISGHTALYWYRQSLGQGPEFLIYFQGTGAADDSGLPNDRFFAVRPEGSVSTLKIQRTERGDSAVYLCASSLDGLWNSPLHFGNGTRLTVT.

The chain carries TRBV20-1 and TRBJ2-1; D remains unclear. V shed 5 bases and J shed 6 bases, with 8 bases lying between them. The germline CDR1 and CDR2 sequences are DFQATT and SNEGSKA (reference sequence). The CDR3 spans 11 residues. CDR3 amino acids: CSADLVNEQFF. The CDR3, as DNA: TGCAGTGCTGATCTAGTCAATGAGCAGTTCTTC.

The rearrangement joins TRBV6-5 to TRBJ2-7; the D gene is possibly TRBD1 (6 bases). Trimming pared 6 bases from V and 7 bases from J, leaving 13 bases between. From germline, CDR1 is MNHEY and CDR2 SVGAGI. CDR3 size: 12 residues. CDR3 coding DNA: TGTGCCAGCAGGAACAGGGTGGGTGAGCAGTACGTC. It encodes CASRNRVGEQYV.